This entry features one T cell receptor beta chain sequence. Antigen: not known. This sample was taken from a study of cytomegalovirus exposure and HLA in healthy donors. Study details: Samples from HLA-typed donors yielded around 85 million unique TCRs in an early data release. Whole-study findings and limits: With later analysis, a missense DCLRE1C variant became linked to TCR beta V- and J-gene trimming. The listing of 150 to 200 TCR beta chains classed them as cytomegalovirus-associated.

The germline gives CDR1 SGHRS, CDR2 YFSETQ. The CDR3 extends over 16 amino acids. Unmatched junction bases numbered 7, after V lost 3 bases and J lost 5 bases. The PCR had 60 Vbeta and 13 Jbeta primers. Using immunoSEQ multiplex PCR, the repertoire was profiled, and TCRdb retains in-frame clones only, with some absent. The table records 130,000 to 150,000 clones, roughly 80% of them present only once. When sampled, the donors appeared nominally healthy, though they likely had unrecorded immune exposures. Source material: PBMCs. The gene calls are TRBV5-1 and TRBJ2-3; 12 nucleotides match TRBD1. The sequence came from a man aged 35 to 55 in good health and CMV-seropositive. CDR3 coding DNA: TGCGCCAGCAGCTCCCGGGACAGGGGGCGAGGAGATACGCAGTATTTT. Translation: CASSSRDRGRGDTQYF. The full variable domain, in which reference TRBV5-1 and TRBJ2-3 provide the parts outside the CDR3, is KAGVTQTPRYLIKTRGQQVTLSCSPISGHRSVSWYQQTPGQGLQFLFEYFSETQRNKGNFPGRFSGRQFSNSRSEMNVSTLELGDSALYLCASSSRDRGRGDTQYFGPGTRLTVL.